Below are 31 T cell receptor beta chains sequenced from a single sample in a study of blood T cell repertoires in COVID-19. TCRdb's table, derived via immunoSEQ multiplex PCR, lists solely in-frame clones and lacks some. The table lists about 200,000 clones, approximately 82% of them singletons. The sequencing input was peripheral blood. The receptors shown here come from a human donor in a cohort sampled during active COVID-19.

J is TRBJ2-7 and V is TRBV3-1 (or the pseudogene TRBV3-2); tentative D call: TRBD1 (5 bases). V was clipped by 4 bases and J by 1 base, with 14 bases between them. Germline CDR1 LGHDT, CDR2 YNNKEL (reference sequence). This CDR3 region has 15 residues. The CDR3 DNA follows: TGTGCCAGCAGCCTCAAAAGGGGATCGTCCTACGAGCAGTACTTC. As protein: CASSLKRGSSYEQYF.

The J gene is TRBJ1-6, the V gene TRBV11-2; 7 bases are a match to TRBD1. The CDR3 consists of 16 residues. Trimming at V came to 5 bases and at J to 2 bases, leaving 6 bases not matched to a gene. Germline V gene sequence: CDR1 SGHAT, CDR2 FQNNGV. In DNA form, the CDR3 reads TGTGCCAGCAGCCCAGGGGGAAGAACCTATAATTCACCCCTCCACTTT. Translated, it gives CASSPGGRTYNSPLHF.

This clone occurred once. Other DNA sequences in the sample encode the same CDR3. The J gene is TRBJ2-7, the V gene TRBV19; 9 bases align to TRBD1. The CDR3 is 13 amino acids. Germline V CDR1 and CDR2: LNHDA, SQIVND (reference sequence). V dropped 3 bases and J dropped 4; count of bases not matched to a gene: 1. CDR3 protein: CASSIDRGYEQYF. The CDR3 DNA reads TGTGCCAGTAGTATTGACAGGGGGTACGAGCAGTACTTC.

The rearrangement links TRBV7-9 to TRBJ2-7, with 8 positions matching TRBD2. J gave up 4 bases and V 5 bases, and 7 bases lay outside the gene matches. Germline lookup yields CDR1 SEHNR and CDR2 FQNEAQ (reference sequence). The CDR3 has 14 amino acids. In nucleotides, the CDR3 is TGTGCCAGCAGCCTCAGCGGGAGTCAATACGAGCAGTACTTC. The encoded protein is CASSLSGSQYEQYF.

This clone has just a few counts. The chain links TRBV28 to TRBJ2-5; 9 bases are shared with TRBD1. Trimming removed 4 bases from V and 7 bases from J; junction bases left unmatched: 7. Germline CDR1 reads MDHEN; CDR2 reads SYDVKM. The CDR3 is made up of 14 amino acids. This CDR3 is CASSSRQGEGTQYF. CDR3 nucleotides: TGTGCCAGCAGTTCGAGACAGGGGGAGGGGACCCAGTACTTC.

The chain is built from TRBV5-1 and TRBJ2-5; 7 nucleotides line up with TRBD1. Trimming cost V 4 bases and J 9 bases; bases outside gene matches: 12. Looked up from germline, CDR1 is SGHRS and CDR2 is YFSETQ. The length of the CDR3 is 14 residues. The CDR3 loop reads CASSQGQSSEAQYF. DNA for the CDR3: TGCGCCAGCAGCCAGGGACAGTCGAGTGAGGCCCAGTACTTC.

The chain recombines TRBV3-1 (or the pseudogene TRBV3-2) with TRBJ1-1; D might be TRBD1 (5 bases). The CDR3 covers 14 residues. CDR1 LGHDT and CDR2 YNNKEL come from the germline V gene (reference sequence). V was clipped by 4 bases and J by 0 bases, with 9 bases between them. DNA of the CDR3: TGTGCCAGCAGCCCACAGGAGATGAACACTGAAGCTTTCTTT. Amino acid sequence: CASSPQEMNTEAFF.

The table lists this clone with a count of one. The chain is built from TRBV29-1 and TRBJ2-5, with TRBD2 matching over 7 bases. CDR1 SQVTM and CDR2 ANQGSEA come from the germline V gene. The CDR3 runs to 13 residues. V shed 6 bases, J shed 4 bases, and the junction held 8 bases outside the gene matches. CDR3 protein: CSVPGVAGETQYF. DNA of the CDR3: TGCAGCGTCCCCGGGGTAGCGGGAGAGACCCAGTACTTC.

The CDR3 bases are TGTGCCAGCAGTTTTGCCGGGGAAAAACTGTTTTTT. Translated, it gives CASSFAGEKLFF. The chain joins TRBV12-3 or TRBV12-4 to TRBJ1-4; D unclear. The CDR3 contains 12 residues. V was shortened by 3 bases and J by 8 bases, with 7 bases between the two germline ends.

The chain recombines TRBV24-1 with TRBJ2-5; 7 bases line up with TRBD1. J lost 4 bases, V lost 2 bases, and 12 bases had no gene match. The CDR3 has 17 residues. Germline V lookup: CDR1 KGHDR, CDR2 SFDVKD. CDR3 in DNA: TGTGCCACCAGTGATTCGACAGGGCCGGCTGATCGAGAGACCCAGTACTTC. Amino acid sequence: CATSDSTGPADRETQYF.

The rearrangement uses TRBV3-1 (or the pseudogene TRBV3-2) and TRBJ2-5; TRBD1 aligns across 9 bases. Germline lookup yields CDR1 LGHDT and CDR2 YNNKEL (reference sequence). The CDR3 is made up of 15 amino acids. J lost 5 bases, V lost 6 bases, and 10 bases had no gene match. This CDR3 is CASRDRGYDGETQYF. CDR3 nucleotides: TGTGCCAGCAGGGACAGGGGCTACGATGGGGAGACCCAGTACTTC.

This chain joins TRBV9 and TRBJ2-3; the D gene is possibly TRBD1 (5 bases). V lost 3 bases and J lost 2, with 13 bases in between. CDR1 and CDR2 (germline): SGDLS, YYNGEE. The CDR3 runs to 15 residues. The CDR3 loop is CASSARQIVTDTQYF. The CDR3 DNA reads as TGTGCCAGCAGCGCCCGACAGATAGTCACAGATACGCAGTATTTT.

The rearrangement links TRBV27 to TRBJ2-3; D uncertain. From germline, CDR1 is MNHEY and CDR2 SMNVEV (reference sequence). With 7 bases removed from V and 8 bases from J, the gap between germline ends came to 10 bases. There are 11 residues in the CDR3. CDR3 protein: CASTSLFTQYF. CDR3 bases: TGTGCCAGCACTTCGCTATTTACGCAGTATTTT.

The rearrangement links TRBV4-2 to TRBJ2-5; 15 nucleotides match TRBD2. The ends lost 3 bases at V and 5 bases at J; junction bases unmatched: 10. The CDR3 has 18 amino acids. Germline loops: CDR1 LGHNA, CDR2 YNFKEQ. CDR3 sequence: CASSQPGLAGGGGETQYF. The CDR3 DNA reads TGTGCCAGCAGCCAGCCGGGACTAGCGGGAGGTGGGGGCGAGACCCAGTACTTC.

The genes are TRBV19 and TRBJ1-2; D call uncertain. The CDR3 is made up of 16 amino acids. V lost 3 bases and J lost 1, with 15 bases in between. Germline V gives CDR1 LNHDA, CDR2 SQIVND (reference sequence). CDR3 in DNA: TGTGCCAGTAGTATTCGGGTGGATAGCTATAACTATGGCTACACCTTC. Its translation: CASSIRVDSYNYGYTF.

DNA of the CDR3: TGTGCCAGTAGTATTCGAGCGGGAGGGCCCACAGATACGCAGTATTTT. It specifies CASSIRAGGPTDTQYF. The chain couples TRBV19 to TRBJ2-3; 10 nucleotides line up with TRBD2. This CDR3 has 16 residues. With V trimmed by 3 bases and J by 2 bases, 5 bases remained unmatched. Per germline, CDR1 LNHDA and CDR2 SQIVND (reference sequence).

The V gene is TRBV5-6, the J gene TRBJ2-7; TRBD2 aligns across 9 bases. Germline V lookup: CDR1 SGHDT, CDR2 YYEEEE. This CDR3 region has 13 residues. V trimming: 7 bases; J trimming: 5 bases; junction bases outside the gene matches: 7. The DNA for the CDR3 is TGTGCCAGCGCGCGGGAGGGCCCTCACGAGCAGTACTTC. As protein: CASAREGPHEQYF.

This clone was recorded only once. This chain joins TRBV5-6 and TRBJ2-7, with TRBD1 matching 7 bases. Germline lookup yields CDR1 SGHDT and CDR2 YYEEEE. Trimming removed 4 bases from V and 1 base from J; junction bases left unmatched: 8. The CDR3 loop spans 15 amino acids. In DNA, the CDR3 is TGTGCCAGCAGCCGGGGACAGCTTATATCCTACGAGCAGTACTTC. Translated, it gives CASSRGQLISYEQYF.

The chain recombines TRBV14 with TRBJ2-1; D is uncertain. The CDR3 loop spans 15 amino acids. Germline V lookup: CDR1 SGHDN, CDR2 FVKESK. V was pared by 0 bases and J by 15 bases, with 21 bases between. For the CDR3, the DNA is TGTGCCAGCAGCCAAGAAGCCCAATTGACTGGTCGTCGGTTCTTC. It specifies CASSQEAQLTGRRFF.

The V and J genes are TRBV18 and TRBJ2-7, with 12 positions matching TRBD2. V dropped 3 bases and J dropped 4; count of bases not matched to a gene: 4. This CDR3 spans 15 amino acids. CDR1 and CDR2 (germline): KGHSH, LQKENI. CDR3 sequence reads: CASSPTSGSVYEQYF. The CDR3 DNA follows: TGTGCCAGCTCACCGACTAGCGGGAGTGTTTACGAGCAGTACTTC.

The chain recombines TRBV5-1 with TRBJ2-5; weak D call: TRBD2 (6 bases). Germline values: CDR1 SGHRS, CDR2 YFSETQ. This CDR3 region has 13 residues. V was trimmed by 6 bases and J by 7 bases, leaving 16 bases between them. Here the CDR3 DNA reads TGCGCCAGCACGGGTACGGCGGAGGGGACCCAGTACTTC. It is translated as CASTGTAEGTQYF.

The V and J genes are TRBV7-9 and TRBJ2-7, with 10 bases lining up with TRBD1. The V and J ends lost 5 bases and 4 bases, in that order; junction bases with no gene match: 8. The germline gives CDR1 SEHNR, CDR2 FQNEAQ (reference sequence). The CDR3 loop spans 15 amino acids. The CDR3 here is CASSGETGGGYEQYF. In nucleotides, the CDR3 is TGTGCCAGCAGCGGAGAGACAGGGGGCGGGTACGAGCAGTACTTC.

V and J are TRBV30 and TRBJ2-3; weak D call: TRBD2 (5 bases). Germline V lookup: CDR1 GTSNPN, CDR2 SVGIG (reference sequence). The CDR3 sequence is 12 residues long. The V end lost 0 bases, the J end lost 6 bases, and 7 bases lay between the germline ends. The CDR3, as DNA: TGTGCCTGGAGTGTAACGGGGGATACGCAGTATTTT. This gives the protein CAWSVTGDTQYF.

The rearrangement uses TRBV19 and TRBJ1-5, with TRBD1 matching over 8 bases. The CDR3 spans 14 residues. V shed 5 bases, J shed 2 bases, and the junction held 2 bases outside the gene matches. Germline V CDR1 and CDR2: LNHDA, SQIVND (reference sequence). CDR3 sequence reads: CASSLTGGNQPQHF. CDR3 sequence (DNA): TGTGCCAGTAGTTTGACAGGGGGCAATCAGCCCCAGCATTTT. Full variable domain (remainder filled in from reference TRBV19 and TRBJ1-5): DGGITQSPKYLFRKEGQNVTLSCEQNLNHDAMYWYRQDPGQGLRLIYYSQIVNDFQKGDIAEGYSVSREKKESFPLTVTSAQKNPTAFYLCASSLTGGNQPQHFGDGTRLSIL.

V gene TRBV28 combines with J gene TRBJ1-2; no clear D. Per the germline V gene, CDR1 is MDHEN and CDR2 is SYDVKM. The CDR3 sequence is 13 residues long. V dropped 5 bases and J dropped 1 base, with 8 bases sitting between them. CDR3 in DNA: TGTGCCAGCAGTAGACTGATTAACTATGGCTACACCTTC. Protein: CASSRLINYGYTF.

The chain uses TRBV4-1 and TRBJ2-7; 7 bases agree with TRBD1. This CDR3 spans 14 amino acids. The J segment lost 2 bases and the V segment lost 10 bases, leaving 11 bases of the junction unmatched. CDR1 and CDR2 (germline): MGHRA, YSYEKL. The CDR3, as DNA: TGCGCCACCGTTCCGGACAGGAAACCCTACGAGCAGTACTTC. It encodes CATVPDRKPYEQYF.

The chain has TRBV24-1 and TRBJ2-3, with a weak D call TRBD2 (6 bases). Germline V gene data show CDR1 as KGHDR and CDR2 as SFDVKD. CDR3 length: 13 amino acids. Deletions cut 5 bases from V and 5 bases from J, with 10 bases between. CDR3 region: CATSVVSGDTQYF. CDR3 bases: TGTGCCACCAGTGTGGTTAGCGGAGATACGCAGTATTTT.

The V and J genes are TRBV5-1 and TRBJ1-1; 8 nucleotides agree with TRBD1. The junction had 1 base not matched to a gene; V was cut back by 4 bases and J by 5 bases. The CDR3 covers 12 residues. Germline values: CDR1 SGHRS, CDR2 YFSETQ. CDR3 loop: CASSRDRTEAFF. As DNA, the CDR3 is TGCGCCAGCAGCCGGGACAGGACTGAAGCTTTCTTT. The complete variable domain, with remaining parts taken from reference TRBV5-1 and TRBJ1-1, reads KAGVTQTPRYLIKTRGQQVTLSCSPISGHRSVSWYQQTPGQGLQFLFEYFSETQRNKGNFPGRFSGRQFSNSRSEMNVSTLELGDSALYLCASSRDRTEAFFGQGTRLTVV.

This clone was counted once. V gene TRBV29-1 combines with J gene TRBJ2-6; D call uncertain. Germline V gene sequence: CDR1 SQVTM, CDR2 ANQGSEA. With 6 bases removed from V and 1 base from J, the gap between germline ends came to 7 bases. This CDR3 spans 13 amino acids. Written as DNA, the CDR3 is TGCAGCGTCGCTACTTCTGGGGCCAACGTCCTGACTTTC. As protein: CSVATSGANVLTF.

The V and J genes are TRBV11-3 and TRBJ2-3; 7 bases map to TRBD1. Unmatched junction bases numbered 5, after V lost 3 bases and J lost 2 bases. CDR3 length: 15 amino acids. Germline loops: CDR1 SGHNT, CDR2 YENEEA. The CDR3 DNA reads as TGTGCCAGCAGCTTGGGGCAGGGGGACACAGATACGCAGTATTTT. It yields the protein CASSLGQGDTDTQYF.

This clone was observed once. The gene calls are TRBV28 and TRBJ1-1; perhaps TRBD1 as D (5 bases). This CDR3 region has 15 residues. Per the germline V gene, CDR1 is MDHEN and CDR2 is SYDVKM. V lost 3 bases, J lost 2 bases, and 13 bases lay in between. The CDR3 region is CASSLFGGVNTEAFF. For the CDR3, the DNA is TGTGCCAGCAGTTTGTTTGGAGGGGTTAACACTGAAGCTTTCTTT.